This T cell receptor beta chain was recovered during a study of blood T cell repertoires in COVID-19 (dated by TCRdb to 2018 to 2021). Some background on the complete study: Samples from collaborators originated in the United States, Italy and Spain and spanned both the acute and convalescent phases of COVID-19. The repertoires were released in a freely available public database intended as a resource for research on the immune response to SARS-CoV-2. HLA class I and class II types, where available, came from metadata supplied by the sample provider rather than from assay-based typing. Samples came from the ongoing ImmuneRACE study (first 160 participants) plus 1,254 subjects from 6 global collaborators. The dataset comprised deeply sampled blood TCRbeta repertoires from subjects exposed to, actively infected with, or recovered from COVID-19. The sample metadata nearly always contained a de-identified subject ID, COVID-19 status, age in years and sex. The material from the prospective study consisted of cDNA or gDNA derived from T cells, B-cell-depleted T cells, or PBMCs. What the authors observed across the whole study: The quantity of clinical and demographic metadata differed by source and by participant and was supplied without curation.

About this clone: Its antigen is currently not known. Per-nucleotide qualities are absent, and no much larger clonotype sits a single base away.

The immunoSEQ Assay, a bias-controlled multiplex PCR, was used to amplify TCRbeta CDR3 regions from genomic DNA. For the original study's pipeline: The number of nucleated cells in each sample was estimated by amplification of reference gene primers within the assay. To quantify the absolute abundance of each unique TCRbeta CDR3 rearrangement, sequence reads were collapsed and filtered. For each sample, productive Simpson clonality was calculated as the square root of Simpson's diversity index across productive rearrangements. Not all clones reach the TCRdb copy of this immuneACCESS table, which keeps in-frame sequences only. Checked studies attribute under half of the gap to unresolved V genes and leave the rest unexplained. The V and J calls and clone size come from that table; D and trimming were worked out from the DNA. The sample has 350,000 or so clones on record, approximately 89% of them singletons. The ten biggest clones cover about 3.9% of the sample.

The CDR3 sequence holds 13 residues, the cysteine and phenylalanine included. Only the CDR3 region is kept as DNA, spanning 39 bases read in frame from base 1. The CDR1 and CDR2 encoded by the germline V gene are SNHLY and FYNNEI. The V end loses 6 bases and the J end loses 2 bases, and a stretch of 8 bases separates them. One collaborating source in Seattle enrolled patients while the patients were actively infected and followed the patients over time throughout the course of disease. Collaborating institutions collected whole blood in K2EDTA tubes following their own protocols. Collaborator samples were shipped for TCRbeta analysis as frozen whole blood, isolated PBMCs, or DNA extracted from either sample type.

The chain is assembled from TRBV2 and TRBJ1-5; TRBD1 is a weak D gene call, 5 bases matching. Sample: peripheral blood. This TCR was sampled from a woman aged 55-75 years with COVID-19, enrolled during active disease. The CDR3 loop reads CASSGHGNQPQHF. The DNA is TGTGCCAGCAGCGGACATGGCAATCAGCCCCAGCATTTT.